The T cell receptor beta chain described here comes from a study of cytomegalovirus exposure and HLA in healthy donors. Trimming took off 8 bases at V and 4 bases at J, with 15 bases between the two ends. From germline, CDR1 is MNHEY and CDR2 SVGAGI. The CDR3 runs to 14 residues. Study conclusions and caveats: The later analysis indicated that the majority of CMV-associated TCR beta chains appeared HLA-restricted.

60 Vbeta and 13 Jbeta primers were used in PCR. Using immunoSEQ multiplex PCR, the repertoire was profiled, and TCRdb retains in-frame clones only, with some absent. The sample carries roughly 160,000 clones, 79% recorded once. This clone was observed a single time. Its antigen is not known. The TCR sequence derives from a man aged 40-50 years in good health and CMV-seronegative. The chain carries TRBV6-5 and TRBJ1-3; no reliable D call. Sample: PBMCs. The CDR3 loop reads CASSMAPGGNTIYF. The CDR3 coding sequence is TGTGCCAGCTCCATGGCCCCGGGAGGAAACACCATATATTTT.